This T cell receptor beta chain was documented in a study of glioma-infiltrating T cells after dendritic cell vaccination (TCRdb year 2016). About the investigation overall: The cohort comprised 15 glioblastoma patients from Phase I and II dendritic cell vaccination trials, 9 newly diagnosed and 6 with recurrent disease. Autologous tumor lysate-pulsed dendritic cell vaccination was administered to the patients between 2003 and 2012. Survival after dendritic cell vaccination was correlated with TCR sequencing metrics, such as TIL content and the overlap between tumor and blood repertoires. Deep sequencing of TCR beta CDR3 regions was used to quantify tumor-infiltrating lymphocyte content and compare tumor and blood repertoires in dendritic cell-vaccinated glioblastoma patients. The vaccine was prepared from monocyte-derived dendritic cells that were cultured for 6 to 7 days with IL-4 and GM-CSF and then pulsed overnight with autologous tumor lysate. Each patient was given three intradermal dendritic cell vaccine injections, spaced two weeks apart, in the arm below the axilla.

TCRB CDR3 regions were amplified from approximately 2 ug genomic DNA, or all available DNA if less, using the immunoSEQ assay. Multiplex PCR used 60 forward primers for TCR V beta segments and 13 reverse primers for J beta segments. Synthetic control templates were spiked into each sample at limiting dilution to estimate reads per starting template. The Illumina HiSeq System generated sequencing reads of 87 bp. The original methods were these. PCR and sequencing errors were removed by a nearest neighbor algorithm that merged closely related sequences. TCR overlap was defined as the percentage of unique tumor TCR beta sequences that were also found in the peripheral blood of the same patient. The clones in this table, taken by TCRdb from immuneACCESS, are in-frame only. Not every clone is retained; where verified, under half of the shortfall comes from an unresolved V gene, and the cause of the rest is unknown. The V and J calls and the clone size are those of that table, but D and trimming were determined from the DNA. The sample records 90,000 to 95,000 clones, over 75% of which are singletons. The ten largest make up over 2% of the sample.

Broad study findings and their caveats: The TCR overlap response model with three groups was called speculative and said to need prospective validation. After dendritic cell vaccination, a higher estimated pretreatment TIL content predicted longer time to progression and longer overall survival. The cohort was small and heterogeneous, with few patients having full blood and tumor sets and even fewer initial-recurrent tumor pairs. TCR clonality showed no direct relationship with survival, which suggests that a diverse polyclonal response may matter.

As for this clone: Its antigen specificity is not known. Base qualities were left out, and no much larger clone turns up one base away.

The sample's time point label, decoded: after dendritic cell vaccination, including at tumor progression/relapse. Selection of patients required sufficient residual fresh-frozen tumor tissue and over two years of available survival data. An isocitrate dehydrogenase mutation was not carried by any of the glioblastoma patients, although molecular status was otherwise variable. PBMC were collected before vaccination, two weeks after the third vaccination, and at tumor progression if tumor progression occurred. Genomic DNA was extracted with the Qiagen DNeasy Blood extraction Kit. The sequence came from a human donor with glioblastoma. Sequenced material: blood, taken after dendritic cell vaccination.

In nucleotides, the sequence is TGTGCCAGCTCACCACCCCCTCGAAACACCATATATTTT. Its translation reads: CASSPPPRNTIYF. The chain joins TRBV18 to TRBJ1-3, with no D gene named confidently. V was cut back by 0 bases and J by 5 bases, leaving a gap of 5 bases between them. The germline V gene specifies KGHSH as CDR1 and LQKENI as CDR2. Its CDR3 holds 13 amino acids, cysteine through phenylalanine. The DNA shown is the 39-base CDR3, in frame from base 1.